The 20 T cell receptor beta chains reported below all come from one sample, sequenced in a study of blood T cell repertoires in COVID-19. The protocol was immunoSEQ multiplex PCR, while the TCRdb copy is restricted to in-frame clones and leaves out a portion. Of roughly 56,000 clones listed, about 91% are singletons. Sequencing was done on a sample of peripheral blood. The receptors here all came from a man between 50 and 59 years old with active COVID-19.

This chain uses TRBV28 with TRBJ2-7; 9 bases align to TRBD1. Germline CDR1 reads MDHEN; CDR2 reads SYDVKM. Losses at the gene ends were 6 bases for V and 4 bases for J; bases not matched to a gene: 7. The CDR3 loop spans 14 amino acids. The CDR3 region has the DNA TGTGCCAGCAGATCCGGGACAGGGCTGTACGAGCAGTACTTC. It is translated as CASRSGTGLYEQYF.

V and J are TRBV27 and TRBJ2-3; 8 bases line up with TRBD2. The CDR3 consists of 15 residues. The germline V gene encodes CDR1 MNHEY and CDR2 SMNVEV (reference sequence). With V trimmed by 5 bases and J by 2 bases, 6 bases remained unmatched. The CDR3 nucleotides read TGTGCCAGCAGTACCCCGGGGGGGGCCACAGATACGCAGTATTTT. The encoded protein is CASSTPGGATDTQYF.

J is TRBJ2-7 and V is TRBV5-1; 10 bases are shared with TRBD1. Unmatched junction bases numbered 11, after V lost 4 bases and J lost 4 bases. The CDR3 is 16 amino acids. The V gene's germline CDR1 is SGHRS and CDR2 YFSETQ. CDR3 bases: TGCGCCAGCAGCGGCGGGACAGGGGAGGGCTGGTACGAGCAGTACTTC. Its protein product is CASSGGTGEGWYEQYF.

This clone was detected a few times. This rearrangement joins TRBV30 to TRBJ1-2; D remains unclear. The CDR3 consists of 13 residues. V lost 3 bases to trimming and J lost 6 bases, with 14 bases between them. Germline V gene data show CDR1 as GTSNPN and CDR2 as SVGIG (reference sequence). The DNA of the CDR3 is TGTGCCTGGAGCCGAGGGTGGGGAGATGGCTACACCTTC. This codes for CAWSRGWGDGYTF.

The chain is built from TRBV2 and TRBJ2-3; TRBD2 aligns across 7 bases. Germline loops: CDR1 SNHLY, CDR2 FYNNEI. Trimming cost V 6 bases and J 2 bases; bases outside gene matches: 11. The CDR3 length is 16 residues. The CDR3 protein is CASSGVVGGFTDTQYF. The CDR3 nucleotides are TGTGCCAGCAGCGGGGTGGTCGGGGGGTTCACAGATACGCAGTATTTT.

In DNA form, the CDR3 reads TGTGCCAGCAGCCCCGACCTCTTATGGGACACCACCGGGGAGCTGTTTTTT. Translating gives CASSPDLLWDTTGELFF. The chain joins TRBV13 to TRBJ2-2, with a possible D match to TRBD1 (6 bases). This CDR3 region has 17 residues. Germline V gene lookup returns CDR1 PRHDT and CDR2 FYEKMQ (reference sequence). Trimming took 5 bases from V and 4 from J, leaving 20 bases between them.

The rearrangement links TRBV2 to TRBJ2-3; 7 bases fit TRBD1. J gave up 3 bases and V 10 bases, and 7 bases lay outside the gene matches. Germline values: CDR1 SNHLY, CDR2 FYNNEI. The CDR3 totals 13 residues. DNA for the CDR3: TGTGCCACTCACAGGGGTCTGACAGATACGCAGTATTTT. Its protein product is CATHRGLTDTQYF.

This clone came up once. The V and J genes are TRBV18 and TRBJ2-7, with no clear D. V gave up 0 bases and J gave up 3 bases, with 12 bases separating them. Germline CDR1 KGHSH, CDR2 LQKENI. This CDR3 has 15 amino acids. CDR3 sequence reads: CASSPPRGASYEQYF. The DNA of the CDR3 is TGTGCCAGCTCACCACCCCGAGGCGCGAGCTACGAGCAGTACTTC.

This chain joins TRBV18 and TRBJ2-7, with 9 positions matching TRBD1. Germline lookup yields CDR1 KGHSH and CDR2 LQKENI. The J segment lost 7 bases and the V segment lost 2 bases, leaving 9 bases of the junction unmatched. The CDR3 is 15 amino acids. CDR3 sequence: CASSPAGTGNREQYF. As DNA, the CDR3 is TGTGCCAGCTCACCAGCCGGGACAGGGAATAGGGAGCAGTACTTC.

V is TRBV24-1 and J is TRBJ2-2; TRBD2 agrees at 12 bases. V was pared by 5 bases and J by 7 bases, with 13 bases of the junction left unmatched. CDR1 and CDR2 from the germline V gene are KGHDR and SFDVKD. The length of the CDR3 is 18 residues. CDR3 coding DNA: TGTGCCACCAGTGGGAACATCGGCACTAGCGGGAGGAACGGGGAGCTGTTTTTT. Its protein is CATSGNIGTSGRNGELFF.

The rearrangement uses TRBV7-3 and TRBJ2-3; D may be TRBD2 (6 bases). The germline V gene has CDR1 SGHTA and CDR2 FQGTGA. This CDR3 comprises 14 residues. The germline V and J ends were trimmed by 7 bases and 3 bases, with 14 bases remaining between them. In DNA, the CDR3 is TGTGCCAGCAATCTGGGAGGACCGACAGATACGCAGTATTTT. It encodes CASNLGGPTDTQYF.

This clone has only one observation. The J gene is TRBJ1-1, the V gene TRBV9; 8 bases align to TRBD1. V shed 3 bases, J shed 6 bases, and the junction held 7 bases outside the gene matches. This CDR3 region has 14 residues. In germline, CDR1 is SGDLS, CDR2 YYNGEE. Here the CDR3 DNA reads TGTGCCAGCAGCGCAGGGACAGGCGGAGCTGAAGCTTTCTTT. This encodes CASSAGTGGAEAFF. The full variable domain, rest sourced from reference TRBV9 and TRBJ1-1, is DSGVTQTPKHLITATGQRVTLRCSPRSGDLSVYWYQQSLDQGLQFLIQYYNGEERAKGNILERFSAQQFPDLHSELNLSSLELGDSALYFCASSAGTGGAEAFFGQGTRLTVV.

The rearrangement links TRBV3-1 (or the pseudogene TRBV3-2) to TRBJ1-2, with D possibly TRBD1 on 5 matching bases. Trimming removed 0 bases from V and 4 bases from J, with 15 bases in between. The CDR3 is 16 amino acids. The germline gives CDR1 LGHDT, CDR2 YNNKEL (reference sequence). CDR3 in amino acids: CASSQDPQDSIYGYTF. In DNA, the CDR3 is TGTGCCAGCAGCCAAGATCCCCAAGACAGTATCTATGGCTACACCTTC.

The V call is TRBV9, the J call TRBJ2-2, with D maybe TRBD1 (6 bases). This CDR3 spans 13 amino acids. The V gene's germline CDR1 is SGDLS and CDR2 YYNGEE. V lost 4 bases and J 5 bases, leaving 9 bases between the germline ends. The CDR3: CASSRGGTGELFF. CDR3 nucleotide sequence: TGTGCCAGCAGCAGAGGGGGTACCGGGGAGCTGTTTTTT.

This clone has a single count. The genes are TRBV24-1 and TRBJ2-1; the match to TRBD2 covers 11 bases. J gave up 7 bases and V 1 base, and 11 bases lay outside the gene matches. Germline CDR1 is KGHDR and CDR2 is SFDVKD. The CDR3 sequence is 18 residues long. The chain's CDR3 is CATSDFGGRLAGRNEQFF. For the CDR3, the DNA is TGTGCCACCAGTGATTTCGGGGGCAGACTAGCGGGAAGGAATGAGCAGTTCTTC.

CDR3 in DNA: TGTGCCACCAGCAGAGAATCGGGACTAAACACTGAAGCTTTCTTT. Translated: CATSRESGLNTEAFF. V usage is TRBV15 and J usage is TRBJ1-1; D is possibly TRBD1 (5 bases). The V and J ends lost 0 bases and 2 bases respectively, with 10 bases between them. Germline lookup yields CDR1 LNHNV and CDR2 YYDKDF (reference sequence). The CDR3 is 15 residues long.

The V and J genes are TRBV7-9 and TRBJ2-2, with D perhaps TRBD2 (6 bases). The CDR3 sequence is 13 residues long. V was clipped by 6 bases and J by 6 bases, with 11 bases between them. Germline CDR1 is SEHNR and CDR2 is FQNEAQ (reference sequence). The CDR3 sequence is CASSSTGAGELFF. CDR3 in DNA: TGTGCCAGCAGTTCCACGGGGGCCGGGGAGCTGTTTTTT.

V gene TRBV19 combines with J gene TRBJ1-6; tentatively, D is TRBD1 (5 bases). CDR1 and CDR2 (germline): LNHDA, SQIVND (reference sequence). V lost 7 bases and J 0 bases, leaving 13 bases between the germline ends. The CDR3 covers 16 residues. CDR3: CASTRGWSSYNSPLHF. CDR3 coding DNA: TGTGCCAGTACTAGGGGCTGGAGCTCCTATAATTCACCCCTCCACTTT.

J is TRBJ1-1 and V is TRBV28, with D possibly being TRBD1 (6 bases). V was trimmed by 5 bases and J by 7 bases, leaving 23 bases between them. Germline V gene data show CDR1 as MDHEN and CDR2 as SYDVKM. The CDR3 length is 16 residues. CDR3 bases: TGTGCCAGCAGTCCCTTGAAGGGGCAGGGGAAGAATGAAGCTTTCTTT. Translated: CASSPLKGQGKNEAFF.

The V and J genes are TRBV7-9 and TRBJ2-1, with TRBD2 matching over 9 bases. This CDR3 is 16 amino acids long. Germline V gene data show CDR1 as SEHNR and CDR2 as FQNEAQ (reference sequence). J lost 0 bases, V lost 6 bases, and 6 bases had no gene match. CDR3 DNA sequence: TGTGCCAGCAGAGGCGGGAGGGGGAACTCCTACAATGAGCAGTTCTTC. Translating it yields CASRGGRGNSYNEQFF. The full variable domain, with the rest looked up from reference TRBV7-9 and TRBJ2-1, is DTGVSQNPRHKITKRGQNVTFRCDPISEHNRLYWYRQTLGQGPEFLTYFQNEAQLEKSRLLSDRFSAERPKGSFSTLEIQRTEQGDSAMYLCASRGGRGNSYNEQFFGPGTRLTVL.